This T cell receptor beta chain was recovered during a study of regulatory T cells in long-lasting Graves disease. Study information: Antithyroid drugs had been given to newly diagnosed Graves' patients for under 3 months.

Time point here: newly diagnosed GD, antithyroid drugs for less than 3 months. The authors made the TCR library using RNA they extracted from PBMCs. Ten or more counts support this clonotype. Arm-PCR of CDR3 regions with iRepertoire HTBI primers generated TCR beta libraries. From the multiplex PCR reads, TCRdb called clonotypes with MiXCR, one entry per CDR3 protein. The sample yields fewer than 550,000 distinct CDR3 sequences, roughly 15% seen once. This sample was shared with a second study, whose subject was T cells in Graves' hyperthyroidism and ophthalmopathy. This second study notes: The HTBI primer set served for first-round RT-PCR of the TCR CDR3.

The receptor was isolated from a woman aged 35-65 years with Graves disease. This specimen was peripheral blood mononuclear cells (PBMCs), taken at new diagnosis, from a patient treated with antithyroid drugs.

Here the CDR3 reads CASNPRGNNEKLFF. In DNA, the CDR3 is TGTGCCAGCAACCCTAGAGGGAATAATGAAAAACTGTTTTTT. The chain joins TRBV11-2 to TRBJ1-4, with D unclear. Trimming removed 7 bases at V and 4 bases at J, with 13 bases between. The germline V gene has CDR1 SGHAT and CDR2 FQNNGV. The CDR3 totals 14 residues. The whole variable domain, remainder taken from reference TRBV11-2 and TRBJ1-4, is EAGVAQSPRYKIIEKRQSVAFWCNPISGHATLYWYQQILGQGPKLLIQFQNNGVVDDSQLPKDRFSAERLKGVDSTLKIQPAKLEDSAVYLCASNPRGNNEKLFFGSGTQLSVL.